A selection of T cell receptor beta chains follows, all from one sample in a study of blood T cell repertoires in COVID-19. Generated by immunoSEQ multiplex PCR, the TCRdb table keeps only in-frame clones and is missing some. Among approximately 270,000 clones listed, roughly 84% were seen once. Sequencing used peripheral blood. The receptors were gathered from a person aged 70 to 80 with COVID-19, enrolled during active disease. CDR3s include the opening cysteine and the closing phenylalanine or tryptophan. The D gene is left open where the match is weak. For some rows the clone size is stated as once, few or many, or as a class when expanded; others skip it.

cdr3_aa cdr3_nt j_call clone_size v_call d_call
CASRIQGWGPNTEAFF TGTGCCAGCAGAATACAGGGTTGGGGGCCGAACACTGAAGCTTTCTTT TRBJ1-1 few TRBV11-2 -
CASSLGGHLNTEAFF TGTGCCAGCAGCTTAGGGGGACACCTGAACACTGAAGCTTTCTTT TRBJ1-1 - TRBV7-3 -
CASILAGGPGNTIYF TGTGCCAGCATCCTCGCCGGGGGACCTGGAAACACCATATATTTT TRBJ1-3 - TRBV6-6 -
CASSQDGAGIDNEQFF TGTGCCAGCAGCCAAGATGGCGCAGGGATAGACAATGAGCAGTTCTTC TRBJ2-1 - TRBV14 -
CASTIPGPLRDTQYF TGTGCCAGCACCATACCGGGTCCTCTTCGGGATACGCAATATTTT TRBJ2-3 - TRBV6-5 -
CSVLEFTDTQYF TGCAGCGTTCTGGAGTTTACAGATACGCAGTATTTT TRBJ2-3 - TRBV29-1 -
CASSPRVQETQYF TGTGCCAGCAGCCCGAGGGTCCAAGAGACCCAGTACTTC TRBJ2-5 - TRBV3-1/TRBV3-2 -
CASGTRGNEQFF TGTGCCAGCGGAACAAGGGGCAATGAGCAGTTCTTC TRBJ2-1 - TRBV7-9 -
CASSWNTGSRAGTGELFF TGTGCCAGCAGTTGGAATACAGGGAGCAGGGCGGGCACCGGGGAGCTGTTTTTT TRBJ2-2 once TRBV6-2/TRBV6-3 -
CASSKKGTSGSKETQYF TGTGCCAGCAGCAAAAAGGGGACTAGCGGGTCAAAAGAGACCCAGTACTTC TRBJ2-5 - TRBV21-1 -
CASSGPWGLAGGVSRTDTQYF TGTGCCAGCAGCGGTCCTTGGGGACTAGCGGGAGGTGTTTCGCGCACAGATACGCAGTATTTT TRBJ2-3 - TRBV14 TRBD2
CASSYSSGSNQPQHF TGTGCCAGCAGTTACTCGTCGGGTAGCAATCAGCCCCAGCATTTT TRBJ1-5 - TRBV6-5 -
CASRLGTSRTDTQYF TGTGCCAGTAGACTCGGGACTAGCAGGACAGATACGCAGTATTTT TRBJ2-3 - TRBV19 TRBD2
CASSVILPGQEAFF TGCGCCAGCAGCGTTATTTTACCGGGACAGGAAGCTTTCTTT TRBJ1-1 few TRBV5-1 TRBD1
CASRRAYSPLHF TGTGCCAGCAGGCGGGCCTATTCACCCCTCCACTTT TRBJ1-6 - TRBV12-3/TRBV12-4 -
CASSLDRETQYF TGTGCCAGCAGCTTAGACCGGGAGACCCAGTACTTC TRBJ2-5 many TRBV11-3 -
CASSGGTPGGETQYF TGTGCCAGCAGCGGGGGGACCCCCGGCGGAGAGACCCAGTACTTC TRBJ2-5 once TRBV11-2 -
CASSVRQDWAYNEQFF TGTGCCAGCAGCGTACGACAGGACTGGGCCTACAATGAGCAGTTCTTC TRBJ2-1 once TRBV5-5 -
CASSALTGAGNTEAFF TGTGCCAGCAGTGCATTGACAGGGGCGGGGAACACTGAAGCTTTCTTT TRBJ1-1 - TRBV6-1 TRBD1
CASSYRERGELFF TGTGCCAGCAGTTACCGAGAGCGGGGGGAGCTGTTTTTT TRBJ2-2 - TRBV6-5 -
CASSPTANQETQYF TGTGCCAGCAGCCCTACCGCTAACCAAGAGACCCAGTACTTC TRBJ2-5 - TRBV7-3 -
CASEGGANLGRRKLFF TGTGCCAGCGAGGGGGGGGCCAACCTGGGTCGGCGGAAACTGTTTTTT TRBJ1-4 - TRBV7-9 -
CASSSGRQGQFF TGTGCCAGCAGCTCAGGACGTCAGGGGCAGTTCTTC TRBJ2-1 few TRBV11-2 -
CAWSRGLSGITDTQYF TGTGCCTGGTCCCGGGGGCTGAGCGGGATCACAGATACGCAGTATTTT TRBJ2-3 - TRBV30 -
CASRGRGEAFF TGTGCCAGCAGGGGCAGGGGCGAAGCTTTCTTT TRBJ1-1 - TRBV25-1 -
CASSQVIGGSRSEQFF TGCGCCAGCAGCCAGGTCATAGGGGGCTCTCGAAGTGAGCAGTTCTTC TRBJ2-1 - TRBV5-1 TRBD1
CASSTFPGNSPLHF TGTGCCAGCAGTACATTCCCGGGGAATTCACCCCTCCACTTT TRBJ1-6 - TRBV27 -
CASSLAQGRDEQFF TGTGCCAGCAGCTTAGCCCAGGGTCGGGATGAGCAGTTCTTC TRBJ2-1 - TRBV11-2 -
CAISEPPAGNTIYF TGTGCCATCAGTGAGCCCCCCGCGGGAAACACCATATATTTT TRBJ1-3 - TRBV10-3 -
CASSSYRISGGTDTQYF TGTGCCAGCAGCTCCTACCGGATTAGCGGGGGCACAGATACGCAGTATTTT TRBJ2-3 - TRBV7-6 TRBD2
CASSLTRTEAFF TGTGCCAGCAGCTTGACGAGGACTGAAGCTTTCTTT TRBJ1-1 few TRBV7-9 -
CATSRAHGVMNTEAFF TGTGCCACCAGCAGAGCGCACGGGGTCATGAACACTGAAGCTTTCTTT TRBJ1-1 - TRBV15 -
CASSPWNTEAFF TGTGCCAGCAGCCCGTGGAACACTGAAGCTTTCTTT TRBJ1-1 few TRBV7-9 -
CAISESGREYHEQYF TGTGCCATCAGTGAGTCGGGGCGGGAATATCACGAGCAGTACTTC TRBJ2-7 - TRBV10-3 -
CASSGDISGYTF TGTGCCAGCTCGGGGGACATCAGCGGCTACACCTTC TRBJ1-2 - TRBV18 -
CASSEVGVSPYEQYF TGTGCCAGCAGTGAAGTAGGGGTGTCCCCCTACGAGCAGTACTTC TRBJ2-7 - TRBV6-1 -
CASSPLLATYNEQFF TGTGCCAGCAGCCCGTTATTAGCCACTTACAATGAGCAGTTCTTC TRBJ2-1 - TRBV7-2 -
CASSQADRGSYEQYF TGTGCCAGCAGCCAAGCGGACAGGGGGTCCTACGAGCAGTACTTC TRBJ2-7 few TRBV4-2 TRBD1
CASSAARIRHANTGELFF TGTGCCAGCAGCGCGGCCCGCATTAGACACGCGAACACCGGGGAGCTGTTTTTT TRBJ2-2 - TRBV9 -
CASRDASRGHEQFF TGTGCCAGCAGAGACGCGTCGCGAGGGCATGAGCAGTTCTTC TRBJ2-1 - TRBV5-4 -
CASSSTSGGTDTQYF TGCGCCAGCAGCTCTACTAGCGGGGGGACAGATACGCAGTATTTT TRBJ2-3 - TRBV5-1 TRBD2
CASSFAGVRDYGYTF TGTGCCAGCAGCTTTGCGGGGGTCAGAGACTATGGCTACACCTTC TRBJ1-2 once TRBV5-4 -
CAISPPGEEQYF TGTGCCATCAGCCCACCGGGGGAGGAGCAGTACTTC TRBJ2-7 - TRBV10-3 -
CASSSSGTSGNGRTGELFF TGCGCCAGCAGCTCCTCCGGGACTAGCGGGAACGGCAGGACCGGGGAGCTGTTTTTT TRBJ2-2 - TRBV5-1 TRBD2
CASRPTANQPQHF TGTGCCAGTAGACCGACAGCTAATCAGCCCCAGCATTTT TRBJ1-5 few TRBV19 -
CASSLASRVGGEKLFF TGCGCCAGCAGCTTGGCCTCTAGGGTAGGAGGAGAAAAACTGTTTTTT TRBJ1-4 - TRBV5-1 -
CASSSTYRGGNQPQHF TGTGCCAGCAGTTCCACCTACAGGGGTGGCAATCAGCCCCAGCATTTT TRBJ1-5 - TRBV28 TRBD1
CASSFTGTSWGEQYF TGCGCCAGCAGCTTTACCGGGACATCCTGGGGCGAGCAGTACTTC TRBJ2-7 - TRBV5-1 -
CASSYRPGQGYEQYF TGTGCCAGCAGCTACCGACCGGGACAGGGCTACGAGCAGTACTTC TRBJ2-7 - TRBV5-5 TRBD1
CASSLLGPRSGNTIYF TGTGCCAGCAGCCTGTTGGGCCCCAGGTCTGGAAACACCATATATTTT TRBJ1-3 - TRBV5-6 -